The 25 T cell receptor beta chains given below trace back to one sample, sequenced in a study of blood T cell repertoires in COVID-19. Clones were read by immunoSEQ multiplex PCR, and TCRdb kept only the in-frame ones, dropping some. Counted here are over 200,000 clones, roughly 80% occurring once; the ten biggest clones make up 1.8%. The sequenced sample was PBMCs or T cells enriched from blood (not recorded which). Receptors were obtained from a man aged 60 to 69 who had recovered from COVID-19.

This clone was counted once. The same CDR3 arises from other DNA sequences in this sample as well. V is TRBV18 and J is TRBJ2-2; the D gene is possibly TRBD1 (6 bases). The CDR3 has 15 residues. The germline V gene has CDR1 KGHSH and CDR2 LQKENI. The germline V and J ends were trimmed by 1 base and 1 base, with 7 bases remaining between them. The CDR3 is CASSPRDKNTGELFF. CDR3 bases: TGTGCCAGCTCACCACGGGACAAGAACACCGGGGAGCTGTTTTTT.

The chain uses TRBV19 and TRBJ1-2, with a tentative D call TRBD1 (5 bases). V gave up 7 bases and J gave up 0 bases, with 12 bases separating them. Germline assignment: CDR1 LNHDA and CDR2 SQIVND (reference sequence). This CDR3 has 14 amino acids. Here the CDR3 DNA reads TGTGCCAGTACGTTAAGGGGTTCTAACTATGGCTACACCTTC. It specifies CASTLRGSNYGYTF.

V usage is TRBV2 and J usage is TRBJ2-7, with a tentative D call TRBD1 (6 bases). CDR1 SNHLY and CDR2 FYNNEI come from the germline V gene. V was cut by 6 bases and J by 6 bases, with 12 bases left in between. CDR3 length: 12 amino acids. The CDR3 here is CASRGDRTEQYF. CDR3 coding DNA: TGTGCCAGCAGAGGAGACAGGACCGAGCAGTACTTC. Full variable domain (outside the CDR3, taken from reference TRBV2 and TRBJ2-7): EPEVTQTPSHQVTQMGQEVILRCVPISNHLYFYWYRQILGQKVEFLVSFYNNEISEKSEIFDDQFSVERPDGSNFTLKIRSTKLEDSAMYFCASRGDRTEQYFGPGTRLTVT.

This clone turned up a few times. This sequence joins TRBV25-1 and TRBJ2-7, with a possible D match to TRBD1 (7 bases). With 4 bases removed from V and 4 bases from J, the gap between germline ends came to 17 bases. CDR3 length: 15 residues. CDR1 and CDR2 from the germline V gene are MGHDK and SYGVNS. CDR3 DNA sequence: TGTGCCAGCAGTGCTTTGTTCGCAGGGGGGTACGAGCAGTACTTC. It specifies CASSALFAGGYEQYF.

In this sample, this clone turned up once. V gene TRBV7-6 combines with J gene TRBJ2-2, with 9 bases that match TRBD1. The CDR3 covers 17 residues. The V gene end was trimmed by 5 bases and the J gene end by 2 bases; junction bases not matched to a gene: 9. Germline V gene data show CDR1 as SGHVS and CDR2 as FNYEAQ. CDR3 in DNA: TGTGCCAGCAGCCCGACCACGGGACAGGGAAACACCGGGGAGCTGTTTTTT. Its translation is CASSPTTGQGNTGELFF.

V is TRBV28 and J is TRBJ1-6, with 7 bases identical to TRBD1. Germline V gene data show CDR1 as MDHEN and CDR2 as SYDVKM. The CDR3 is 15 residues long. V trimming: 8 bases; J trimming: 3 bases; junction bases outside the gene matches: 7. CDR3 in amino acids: CASGTVDVYNSPLHF. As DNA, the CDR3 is TGTGCCAGCGGGACAGTTGATGTCTATAATTCACCCCTCCACTTT. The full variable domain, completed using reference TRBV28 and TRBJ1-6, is DVKVTQSSRYLVKRTGEKVFLECVQDMDHENMFWYRQDPGLGLRLIYFSYDVKMKEKGDIPEGYSVSREKKERFSLILESASTNQTSMYLCASGTVDVYNSPLHFGNGTRLTVT.

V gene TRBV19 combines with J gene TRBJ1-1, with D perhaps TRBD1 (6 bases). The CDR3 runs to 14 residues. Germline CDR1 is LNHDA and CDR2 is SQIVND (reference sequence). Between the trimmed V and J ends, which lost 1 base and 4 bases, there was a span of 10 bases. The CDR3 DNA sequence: TGTGCCAGTAGTATAGTGCAGGGGAGCACTGAAGCTTTCTTT. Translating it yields CASSIVQGSTEAFF. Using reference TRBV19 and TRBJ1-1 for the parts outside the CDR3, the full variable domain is DGGITQSPKYLFRKEGQNVTLSCEQNLNHDAMYWYRQDPGQGLRLIYYSQIVNDFQKGDIAEGYSVSREKKESFPLTVTSAQKNPTAFYLCASSIVQGSTEAFFGQGTRLTVV.

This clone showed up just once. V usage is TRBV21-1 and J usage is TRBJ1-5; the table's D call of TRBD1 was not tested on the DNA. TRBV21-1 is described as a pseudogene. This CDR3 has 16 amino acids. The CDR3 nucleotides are TGTGCCAGCAAGTCGTACAGGGGGCTTTGCAATCAGCCCCAGCATTTT. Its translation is CASKSYRGLCNQPQHF.

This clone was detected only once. CDR3 DNA sequence: TGTGCCAGCAGCTCACCACAGGGGAGCTATGGCTACACCTTC. Its translation is CASSSPQGSYGYTF. The chain employs TRBV11-2 and TRBJ1-2, with 7 bases identical to TRBD1. Germline CDR1 SGHAT, CDR2 FQNNGV. The J segment lost 4 bases and the V segment lost 4 bases, leaving 6 bases of the junction unmatched. The CDR3 covers 14 residues.

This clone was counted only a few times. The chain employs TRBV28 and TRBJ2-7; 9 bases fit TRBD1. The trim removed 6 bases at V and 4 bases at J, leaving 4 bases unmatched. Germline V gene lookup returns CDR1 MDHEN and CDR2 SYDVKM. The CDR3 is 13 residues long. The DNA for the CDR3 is TGTGCCAGCAGCCTAGGGACAGGGTACGAGCAGTACTTC. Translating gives CASSLGTGYEQYF.

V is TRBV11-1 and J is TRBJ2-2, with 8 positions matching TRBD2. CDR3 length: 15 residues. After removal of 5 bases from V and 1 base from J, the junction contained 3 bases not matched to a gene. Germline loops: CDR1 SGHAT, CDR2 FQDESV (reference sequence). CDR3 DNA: TGTGCCAGCAGCACCGGGACTAGGAACACCGGGGAGCTGTTTTTT. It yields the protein CASSTGTRNTGELFF.

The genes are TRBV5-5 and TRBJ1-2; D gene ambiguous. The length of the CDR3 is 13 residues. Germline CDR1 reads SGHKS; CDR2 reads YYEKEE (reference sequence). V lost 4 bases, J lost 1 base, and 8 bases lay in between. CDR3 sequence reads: CASSPSDNYGYTF. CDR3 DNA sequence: TGTGCCAGCAGCCCTAGTGATAACTATGGCTACACCTTC.

The CDR3 DNA reads TGCGCCAGCAGTCAACCCGCGGGGCAACAAGACACAGATACGCAGTATTTT. This translates into CASSQPAGQQDTDTQYF. J is TRBJ2-3 and V is TRBV23-1, with D possibly TRBD2 on 6 matching bases. TRBV23-1 is filed as an ORF, its function uncertain. V lost 2 bases and J 2 bases, leaving 17 bases between the germline ends. The CDR3 spans 17 residues.

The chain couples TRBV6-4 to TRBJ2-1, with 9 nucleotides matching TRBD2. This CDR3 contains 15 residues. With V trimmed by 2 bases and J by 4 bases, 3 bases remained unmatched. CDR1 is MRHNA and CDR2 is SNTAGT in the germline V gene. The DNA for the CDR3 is TGTGCCAGCAGTGACCGGCGGGGGGGGTACAATGAGCAGTTCTTC. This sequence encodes CASSDRRGGYNEQFF.

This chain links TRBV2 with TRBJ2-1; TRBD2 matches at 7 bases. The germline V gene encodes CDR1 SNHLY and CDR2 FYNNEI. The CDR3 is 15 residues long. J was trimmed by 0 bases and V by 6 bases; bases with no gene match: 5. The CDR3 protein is CASRALASSYNEQFF. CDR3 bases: TGTGCCAGCAGAGCACTAGCGAGCTCCTACAATGAGCAGTTCTTC.

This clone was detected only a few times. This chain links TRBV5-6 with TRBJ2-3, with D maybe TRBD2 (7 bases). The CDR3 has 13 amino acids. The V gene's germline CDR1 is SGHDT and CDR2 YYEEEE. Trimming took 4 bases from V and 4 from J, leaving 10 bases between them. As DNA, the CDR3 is TGTGCCAGCAGCGGAGGGGGGGCAGATACGCAGTATTTT. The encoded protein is CASSGGGADTQYF.

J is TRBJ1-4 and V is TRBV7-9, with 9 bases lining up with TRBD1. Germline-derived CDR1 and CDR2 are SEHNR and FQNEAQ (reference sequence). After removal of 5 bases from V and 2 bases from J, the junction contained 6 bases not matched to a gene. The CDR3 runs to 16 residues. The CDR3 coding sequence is TGTGCCAGCAGCAGAGGGACAGGGCTGACTAATGAAAAACTGTTTTTT. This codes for CASSRGTGLTNEKLFF.

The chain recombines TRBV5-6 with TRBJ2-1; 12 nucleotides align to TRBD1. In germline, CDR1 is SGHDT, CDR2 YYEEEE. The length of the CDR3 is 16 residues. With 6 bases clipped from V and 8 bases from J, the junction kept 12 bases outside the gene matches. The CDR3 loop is CASTSGTGGFVDEQFF. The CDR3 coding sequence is TGTGCCAGCACCTCCGGGACAGGGGGCTTCGTAGATGAGCAGTTCTTC.

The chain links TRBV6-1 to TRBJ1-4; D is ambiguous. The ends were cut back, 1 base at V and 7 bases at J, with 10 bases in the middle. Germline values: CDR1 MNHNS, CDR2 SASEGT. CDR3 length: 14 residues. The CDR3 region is CASSEGYPGEKLFF. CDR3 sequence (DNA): TGTGCCAGCAGTGAAGGGTACCCGGGTGAAAAACTGTTTTTT.

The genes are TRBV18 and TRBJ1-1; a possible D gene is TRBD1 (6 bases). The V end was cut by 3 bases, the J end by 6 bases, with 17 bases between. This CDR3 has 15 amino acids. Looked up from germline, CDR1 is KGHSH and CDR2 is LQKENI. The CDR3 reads CASSPNIQGEAEAFF. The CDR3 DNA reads TGTGCCAGCTCACCCAACATACAGGGTGAGGCTGAAGCTTTCTTT.

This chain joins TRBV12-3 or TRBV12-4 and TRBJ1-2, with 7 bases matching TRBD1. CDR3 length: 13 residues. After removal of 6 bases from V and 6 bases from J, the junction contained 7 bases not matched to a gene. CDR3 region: CASRATGPDGYTF. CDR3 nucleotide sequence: TGTGCCAGCAGGGCGACAGGGCCCGATGGCTACACCTTC.

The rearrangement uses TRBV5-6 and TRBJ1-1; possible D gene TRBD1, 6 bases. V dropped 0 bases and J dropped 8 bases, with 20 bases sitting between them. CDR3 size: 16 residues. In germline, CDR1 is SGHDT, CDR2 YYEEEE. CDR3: CASSLGGMVQGREAFF. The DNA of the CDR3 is TGTGCCAGCAGCTTGGGAGGGATGGTTCAGGGGCGAGAAGCTTTCTTT.

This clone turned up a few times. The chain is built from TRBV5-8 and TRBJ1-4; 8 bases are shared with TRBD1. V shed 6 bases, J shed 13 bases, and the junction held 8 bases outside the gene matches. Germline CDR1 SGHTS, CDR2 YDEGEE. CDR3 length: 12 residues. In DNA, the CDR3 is TGTGCCAGCAACCTCGACAGGGGAAGACTGTTTTTT. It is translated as CASNLDRGRLFF.

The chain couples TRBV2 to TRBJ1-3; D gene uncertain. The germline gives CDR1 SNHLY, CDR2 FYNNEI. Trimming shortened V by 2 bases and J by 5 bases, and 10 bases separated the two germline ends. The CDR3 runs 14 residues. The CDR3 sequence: CASSETPNRNTIYF. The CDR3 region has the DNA TGTGCCAGCAGTGAAACCCCTAATAGAAACACCATATATTTT.

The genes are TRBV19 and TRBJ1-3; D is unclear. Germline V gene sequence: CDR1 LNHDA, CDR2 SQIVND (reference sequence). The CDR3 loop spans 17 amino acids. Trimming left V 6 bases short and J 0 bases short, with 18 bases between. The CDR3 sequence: CASRSLEAGISGNTIYF. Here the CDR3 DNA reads TGTGCCAGTAGATCATTGGAGGCAGGTATCTCTGGAAACACCATATATTTT.